These T cell receptor beta chains were read from a single sample in a study of metastatic and nonmetastatic thyroid tumors. TCRdb called clones again from the PCR reads with MiXCR. The sample yields some 40,000 clones, around 24% seen once. What was sequenced was tumor tissue. These receptors were obtained from a female donor with papillary thyroid cancer or a benign thyroid nodule (not recorded which). Some clones in this sample may be carry-over from other donors' samples. The conserved cysteine and the conserved F or W are not part of the CDR3 here. Size is stated for part of the rows, as once, few or many counts, or as a class when the clone is expanded.

j_call: TRBJ2-3
clone_size: -
v_call: TRBV12-3/TRBV12-4
cdr3_aa: ASSLWQGTDTQY

j_call: TRBJ1-2
clone_size: many
v_call: TRBV4-3
cdr3_aa: ASSQDRQQGDEGYT

j_call: TRBJ2-1
clone_size: many
v_call: TRBV7-2
cdr3_aa: ASSMGPYNEQF

j_call: TRBJ2-2
clone_size: medium-sized
v_call: TRBV6-1
cdr3_aa: ASRGSSNTGELF

j_call: TRBJ1-5
clone_size: many
v_call: TRBV6-1
cdr3_aa: ASSDLGNQPQH

j_call: TRBJ2-1
clone_size: few
v_call: TRBV6-2/TRBV6-3
cdr3_aa: ASRVAGNAYNEQF

j_call: TRBJ2-3
clone_size: -
v_call: TRBV6-1
cdr3_aa: ASRRTSLPDTQY

j_call: TRBJ1-2
clone_size: once
v_call: TRBV5-1
cdr3_aa: ASSGTGGGYGYT

j_call: TRBJ1-5
clone_size: -
v_call: TRBV28
cdr3_aa: ASSLPGPISFNGQPQH

j_call: TRBJ2-7
clone_size: few
v_call: TRBV28
cdr3_aa: ASSFSGSRSWEQY

j_call: TRBJ2-7
clone_size: -
v_call: TRBV28
cdr3_aa: ASRATGHAYEQY

j_call: TRBJ1-5
clone_size: few
v_call: TRBV19
cdr3_aa: AIREGDQPQN

j_call: TRBJ2-1
clone_size: many
v_call: TRBV11-2
cdr3_aa: ASSSLRGSYNEQF

j_call: TRBJ2-6
clone_size: many
v_call: TRBV6-4
cdr3_aa: ASSDGGGSGANVLT

j_call: TRBJ2-7
clone_size: few
v_call: TRBV9
cdr3_aa: ASSGERGEQY

j_call: TRBJ2-3
clone_size: -
v_call: TRBV4-3
cdr3_aa: ASSQDMVRTQY

j_call: TRBJ1-5
clone_size: -
v_call: TRBV11-2
cdr3_aa: ASSSTIRDQPQH

j_call: TRBJ2-7
clone_size: many
v_call: TRBV2
cdr3_aa: ASSTGQGYEQY

j_call: TRBJ1-1
clone_size: few
v_call: TRBV27
cdr3_aa: ASSPPSLHRTEAF

j_call: TRBJ2-7
clone_size: -
v_call: TRBV7-6
cdr3_aa: ASSLAMGGLAEQY

j_call: TRBJ1-6
clone_size: many
v_call: TRBV5-4
cdr3_aa: ASRPGVESSYNSPLH

j_call: TRBJ2-7
clone_size: -
v_call: TRBV20-1
cdr3_aa: SAMGRISYEQY